The text below deals with one T cell receptor (beta chain). Its specificity is not known. This record comes from a study of shared clonotypes between healthy human individuals. Broader study findings: It was anticipated that sequencing depth would influence how many clonotypes donors shared. Clonotype sharing across a few donors was observed for 4% to 6.5% of naive CD4 clonotypes. The study drew on few donors, limiting represented genetic and exposure-history diversity.

Unmatched junction bases numbered 1, after V lost 8 bases and J lost 5 bases. The CDR3 contains 11 residues. The germline V gene has CDR1 MNHEY and CDR2 SVGAGI. Deep was the level at which the assay was run. Clones were read by immunoSEQ multiplex PCR, and TCRdb kept only the in-frame ones, dropping some. Counted here are about a million clones, approximately 80% occurring once; the ten biggest clones make up about 0.89%. The rearrangement links TRBV6-5 to TRBJ2-5; 8 bases map to TRBD1. Sequenced input: memory CD4+ T cells from PBMCs. As for subset: CD45RA-negative fraction. This receptor was taken from a man between 18 and 29 years old in good health. Some clones in this sample may be carry-over from other donors' samples. DNA of the CDR3: TGTGCCAGCGGGGACAGGGAGACCCAGTACTTC. Encoded protein: CASGDRETQYF.